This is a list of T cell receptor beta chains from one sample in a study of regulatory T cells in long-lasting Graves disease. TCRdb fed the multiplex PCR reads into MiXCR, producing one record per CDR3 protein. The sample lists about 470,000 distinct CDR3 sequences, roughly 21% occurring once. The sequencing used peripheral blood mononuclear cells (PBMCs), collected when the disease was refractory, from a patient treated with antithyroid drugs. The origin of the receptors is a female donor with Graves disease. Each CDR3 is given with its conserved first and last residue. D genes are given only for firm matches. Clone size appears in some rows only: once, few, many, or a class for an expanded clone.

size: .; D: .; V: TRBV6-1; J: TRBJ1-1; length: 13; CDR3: CASRPTGSAEAFF; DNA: TGTGCCAGCAGACCCACGGGGTCGGCTGAAGCTTTCTTT
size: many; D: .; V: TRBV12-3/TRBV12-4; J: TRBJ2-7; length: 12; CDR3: CASSADLDEQYF; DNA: TGTGCCAGCAGTGCGGACCTAGACGAGCAGTACTTC
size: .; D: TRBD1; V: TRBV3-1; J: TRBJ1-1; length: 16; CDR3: CASSQDWTGGYTEAFF; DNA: TGTGCCAGCAGCCAAGATTGGACAGGGGGATACACTGAAGCTTTCTTT
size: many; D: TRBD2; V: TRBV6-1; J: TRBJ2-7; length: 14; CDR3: CASSSSSGIYEQYF; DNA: TGTGCCAGCAGCTCTTCTAGCGGGATCTACGAGCAGTACTTC
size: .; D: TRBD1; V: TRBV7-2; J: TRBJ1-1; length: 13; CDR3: CASREQGATEAFF; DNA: TGTGCCAGCAGGGAACAGGGGGCCACTGAAGCTTTCTTT
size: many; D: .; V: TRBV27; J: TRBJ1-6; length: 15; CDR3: CASSQGAGNHSPLHF; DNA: TGTGCCAGCAGCCAAGGAGCAGGGAATCATTCACCCCTCCACTTT
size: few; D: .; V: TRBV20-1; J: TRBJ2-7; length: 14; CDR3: CSAPIGGATYEQYF; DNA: TGCAGTGCCCCCATAGGGGGGGCTACCTACGAGCAGTACTTC
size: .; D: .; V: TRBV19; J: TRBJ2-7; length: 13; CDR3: CASSPGQTHEQYF; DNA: TGTGCCAGTAGCCCGGGACAAACCCACGAGCAGTACTTC
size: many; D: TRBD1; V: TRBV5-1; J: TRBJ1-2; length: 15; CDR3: CASSLDGGQNYGYTF; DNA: TGTGCCAGCAGCTTGGACGGGGGACAGAACTATGGCTACACCTTC
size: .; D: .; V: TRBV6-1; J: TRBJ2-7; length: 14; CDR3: CASSNTRGGYEQYF; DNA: TGTGCCAGCAGTAACACGAGGGGCGGTTACGAGCAGTACTTC
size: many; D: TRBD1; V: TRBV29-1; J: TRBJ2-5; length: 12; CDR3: CSVAGQGSTQYF; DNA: TGCAGCGTTGCGGGACAGGGGTCGACCCAGTACTTC
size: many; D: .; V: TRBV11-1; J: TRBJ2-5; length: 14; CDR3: CASSQQGSQETQYF; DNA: TGTGCCAGCAGCCAACAGGGATCGCAAGAGACCCAGTACTTC